This T cell receptor beta chain came from a study of shared clonotypes between healthy human individuals (dated by TCRdb to the early 2020s). General notes on the study: The cohort included three men and two women between 18 and 49 years of age. To estimate repertoire size and how much clonotype sharing occurs between individuals, the study deeply sequenced the blood TCR repertoires of roughly 5 healthy adults. Libraries were prepared and TCR repertoires were sequenced by different laboratories using diverse techniques, in order to increase sequencing depth and limit assay-specific biases. Leukapheresis yielded between about 0.9 and 9 billion PBMCs per donor.

The CDR3 contains 12 residues, cysteine and phenylalanine counted. Only CDR3 DNA is held: 36 bases, read in frame from base 1. The germline V gene gives CDR1 as MDHEN and CDR2 as SYDVKM. V gives up 6 bases and J gives up 4 bases, and the segment between their germline ends measures 10 bases. TCR CDR3 regions were amplified from genomic DNA by multiplex PCR using the deep immunoSEQ assay. Extracted genomic DNA from each cell subset was distributed evenly across all wells of several immunoSEQ 96-well plates, and each plate was treated as a replicate. For unsorted PBMC, 300 ng of genomic DNA, equivalent to around 30,000 T cell genomes, went into each replicate PCR. Genomic DNA from unsorted PBMC was sequenced over ten immunoSEQ deep assay plates. Purified libraries were quantified with a Qubit 3.0 fluorometer, sized on a Bioanalyzer 2100, and re-quantified with the KAPA Library Quantification kit. Each immunoSEQ 96-well plate was sequenced on its own single-read 150-cycle Illumina NextSeq 550 flow cell. For the original study's pipeline: The immunoSEQ output contained only junctional sequences without quality scores, so filtering could not match that applied to full-length reads. To assign V/J genes and CDR3, sequences were annotated using PyIR, a Python wrapper for IgBLAST v1.9, with IMGT germline references. Reads were removed for weak V/J assignments (E-value above 1e-6), missing CDR3, stop codons, out-of-frame junctions, or ambiguous translated residues. V3J clonotypes were defined by identical inferred V gene, J gene, and CDR3 amino acid sequence. Percentage overlap between repertoires was computed as shared unique clonotypes divided by the size of the smaller repertoire. Repertoire richness was assessed with RTK rarefaction, the Chao1 estimator, and Recon v2.1 estimates of unobserved clonotypes. TCRdb provides this immuneACCESS table in a form limited to in-frame rearrangements. Some clones are lacking; in checked studies, under half of them reflect an unresolved V gene, and why the rest are absent is not known. That table gives V, J and clone size, and the DNA gave D and trimming. This sample holds some 530,000 clones; roughly 80% were observed only once. The ten top clones hold 10% to 15% of the sample.

What the research found in general, with its limitations: Based on pairwise subsampling, the degree of clonotype sharing among donors was expected to be affected by sequencing depth. The genetic and exposure-history diversity represented was limited by the small number of donors. Only blood was sampled, and tissue TCR repertoires likely differ from those in blood.

The donors were healthy, HIV-negative adults with no recently reported acute infections or vaccinations. Only Caucasian adults living in Nashville, Tennessee, USA were represented among the donors. For unsorted samples, tens of millions of PBMCs were counted, and genomic DNA was extracted using the QIAamp DNA Blood Mini kit. Blood was obtained by leukapheresis, after which PBMCs were separated by Ficoll-Histopaque density gradient centrifugation and cryopreserved in liquid nitrogen vapor phase. A note on this clone: It lacks a known antigen. Base qualities are not provided; no much larger clone lies one nucleotide away.

Sequenced input: PBMCs. The TCR originated in a woman aged 40 to 50 in good health. Some clones in this sample may be carry-over from other donors' samples. The sequence is built from TRBV28 and TRBJ2-7, with the D gene tentatively TRBD1 or TRBD2, based on 6 matching bases in each. Here the CDR3 is given as CASREGVYEQYF. The DNA sequence reads TGTGCCAGCAGGGAGGGGGTTTACGAGCAGTACTTC.